Listed below are T cell receptor beta chains from one sample, sequenced in a study of T cell repertoires in cytomegalovirus infection. One entry per CDR3 protein results from TCRdb running MiXCR on the reads. In the table there are roughly 600,000 distinct CDR3 sequences, 24% of which are singletons. Sequencing used CD8+ T cells from PBMCs. Receptors originate from a human donor in good health (CMV status not recorded). Some clones in this sample may be carry-over from other donors' samples. Both conserved end residues are trimmed from each CDR3.

CDR3aa: ASSLNRGSAEAF
j_gene: TRBJ1-1
len: 12
v_gene: TRBV11-2

CDR3aa: SVEGTGGPTGQRGTDTQY
j_gene: TRBJ2-3
len: 18
v_gene: TRBV29-1

CDR3aa: ASSPYGPGNYGYT
j_gene: TRBJ1-2
len: 13
v_gene: TRBV27

CDR3aa: ASSPLRRENEQF
j_gene: TRBJ2-1
len: 12
v_gene: TRBV6-2/TRBV6-3

CDR3aa: ASSRTVGRSQPQH
j_gene: TRBJ1-5
len: 13
v_gene: TRBV6-5

CDR3aa: ATPSGRGTGELF
j_gene: TRBJ2-2
len: 12
v_gene: TRBV7-8

CDR3aa: ASSQEPRGIYTGELF
j_gene: TRBJ2-2
len: 15
v_gene: TRBV4-2

CDR3aa: ASSWSDTRNQPQH
j_gene: TRBJ1-5
len: 13
v_gene: TRBV12-3/TRBV12-4

CDR3aa: ASSRQEFNQPQH
j_gene: TRBJ1-5
len: 12
v_gene: TRBV6-2/TRBV6-3

CDR3aa: ASSVDPGGSYEQF
j_gene: TRBJ2-1
len: 13
v_gene: TRBV9

CDR3aa: ASSQGTGPTEAF
j_gene: TRBJ1-1
len: 12
v_gene: TRBV4-2

CDR3aa: ASSQAIGLGDGVINQPQH
j_gene: TRBJ1-5
len: 18
v_gene: TRBV7-9

CDR3aa: ASSLVAPYNEQF
j_gene: TRBJ2-1
len: 12
v_gene: TRBV7-6

CDR3aa: ASSADRGREAF
j_gene: TRBJ1-1
len: 11
v_gene: TRBV7-9

CDR3aa: ASSAGQTH
j_gene: TRBJ2-3
len: 8
v_gene: TRBV25-1

CDR3aa: ASSFPQGSQPQH
j_gene: TRBJ1-5
len: 12
v_gene: TRBV28

CDR3aa: ASSLEGGAEQY
j_gene: TRBJ2-7
len: 11
v_gene: TRBV13

CDR3aa: ASSPYNTGDYGYT
j_gene: TRBJ1-2
len: 13
v_gene: TRBV7-2

CDR3aa: GVGKVLNTEAF
j_gene: TRBJ1-1
len: 11
v_gene: TRBV29-1

CDR3aa: ASSESDSADTQY
j_gene: TRBJ2-3
len: 12
v_gene: TRBV2

CDR3aa: SARARATNEKLF
j_gene: TRBJ1-4
len: 12
v_gene: TRBV20-1

CDR3aa: ATKTTGAF
j_gene: TRBJ1-1
len: 8
v_gene: TRBV2

CDR3aa: ASSDRDYTNTGELF
j_gene: TRBJ2-2
len: 14
v_gene: TRBV2

CDR3aa: ASSIQDTRLYNEQF
j_gene: TRBJ2-1
len: 14
v_gene: TRBV12-3/TRBV12-4

CDR3aa: ASSLDRSVYNEQF
j_gene: TRBJ2-1
len: 13
v_gene: TRBV6-2/TRBV6-3

CDR3aa: ANSSPLEGPETQY
j_gene: TRBJ2-5
len: 13
v_gene: TRBV6-1

CDR3aa: ASSWRDKPIYEQY
j_gene: TRBJ2-7
len: 13
v_gene: TRBV7-9

CDR3aa: ASSPGTLGNQPQH
j_gene: TRBJ1-5
len: 13
v_gene: TRBV7-8

CDR3aa: ASSPQPADTQY
j_gene: TRBJ2-3
len: 11
v_gene: TRBV4-2

CDR3aa: ASSQVGLSGNTIY
j_gene: TRBJ1-3
len: 13
v_gene: TRBV4-1

CDR3aa: ASSPLAGGRGDTQY
j_gene: TRBJ2-3
len: 14
v_gene: TRBV12-3/TRBV12-4

CDR3aa: ASRPAAYTGELF
j_gene: TRBJ2-2
len: 12
v_gene: TRBV7-6

CDR3aa: ASSQGGRQY
j_gene: TRBJ2-3
len: 9
v_gene: TRBV23-1

CDR3aa: AIGAGVETQY
j_gene: TRBJ2-5
len: 10
v_gene: TRBV6-2/TRBV6-3

CDR3aa: SVEGPLGAPSILGHNEQF
j_gene: TRBJ2-1
len: 18
v_gene: TRBV29-1

CDR3aa: ASSDGLASEQF
j_gene: TRBJ2-1
len: 11
v_gene: TRBV6-4

CDR3aa: ASSPHLVDRGATNYGYT
j_gene: TRBJ1-2
len: 17
v_gene: TRBV7-9

CDR3aa: ASSSYPDTTNEKLF
j_gene: TRBJ1-4
len: 14
v_gene: TRBV7-6

CDR3aa: ASSPRVVGETQY
j_gene: TRBJ2-5
len: 12
v_gene: TRBV7-6

CDR3aa: ASSTWTVNTEAF
j_gene: TRBJ1-1
len: 12
v_gene: TRBV6-2/TRBV6-3

CDR3aa: ATSTTQGRSTDTQY
j_gene: TRBJ2-3
len: 14
v_gene: TRBV15

CDR3aa: ASSYSDQRGPWEETQY
j_gene: TRBJ2-5
len: 16
v_gene: TRBV6-2/TRBV6-3

CDR3aa: ASSGAPGAAYGYT
j_gene: TRBJ1-2
len: 13
v_gene: TRBV7-9

CDR3aa: SARGTVNEQF
j_gene: TRBJ2-1
len: 10
v_gene: TRBV20-1

CDR3aa: SVEGETYLGEQY
j_gene: TRBJ2-7
len: 12
v_gene: TRBV29-1

CDR3aa: ASSLDGFNEQF
j_gene: TRBJ2-1
len: 11
v_gene: TRBV11-3

CDR3aa: ASSFWVGGTNEKLF
j_gene: TRBJ1-4
len: 14
v_gene: TRBV12-3/TRBV12-4

CDR3aa: ASSPTGGYT
j_gene: TRBJ1-2
len: 9
v_gene: TRBV7-9

CDR3aa: ASSYSQRSSYNEQF
j_gene: TRBJ2-1
len: 14
v_gene: TRBV6-2/TRBV6-3

CDR3aa: ASTSDSNEQF
j_gene: TRBJ2-1
len: 10
v_gene: TRBV12-3/TRBV12-4

CDR3aa: ASKYRRETQY
j_gene: TRBJ2-5
len: 10
v_gene: TRBV12-3/TRBV12-4

CDR3aa: ASRPGPNTGELF
j_gene: TRBJ2-2
len: 12
v_gene: TRBV6-6

CDR3aa: SARTSGGLPLGTQY
j_gene: TRBJ2-5
len: 14
v_gene: TRBV20-1